The present TCR beta chain was sequenced within a study of regulatory T cells in long-lasting Graves disease (dated by TCRdb to about 2021). With respect to the entire study: Persistent Graves' disease meant more than 5 years of antithyroid drug treatment with TSH receptor autoantibodies that stayed positive. TCR sequencing covered some 13 persistent and 20 newly diagnosed Graves' disease patients, around 35 samples in total. The study was conducted in China and was registered as a clinical trial. Patients with persistent Graves' disease were compared with patients with newly diagnosed Graves' disease using TCR sequencing and RNA sequencing of peripheral blood. Antithyroid drugs had been taken for 8.5 to 13 years on average by persistent Graves' disease patients in the clinical cohort.

General conclusions and limits of the study: Sequencing and analysis were restricted to the TCR beta chain. Persistent patients shared more public clonotypes among themselves (around 3,000) than newly diagnosed patients did (more than 950). Compared with newly diagnosed patients, patients with persistent Graves' disease had lower TCR Shannon entropy and fewer highly expanded clones, which suggests clonal expansion. The authors noted that the small sample size was a limitation that may lower accuracy. Only peripheral blood was studied, because thyroid tissue, the primary lesion, was inaccessible.

This specimen's time point label, interpreted: persistent/refractory GD, antithyroid drugs over 5 years with positive TRAb. For both TCR sequencing and RNA sequencing, RNA was extracted from PBMCs in TRIzol. The diagnosis of Graves' disease followed American Thyroid Association guidelines. Recruitment of patients was carried out at an endocrinology department in Xi'an, China. Each patient gave approximately 9.7 milliliters of peripheral blood, collected in an EDTA anticoagulant tube. Ficoll Paque Plus density gradient separation was used to isolate PBMCs, and no further T cell sorting was done. An Agilent 2100 Bioanalyzer and agarose gel were used to assess RNA quality, and a NanoDrop 2000 was used to measure RNA concentration. Library method: multiplex PCR. The reads were generated on an Illumina HiSeq 4000. CDR3 regions were amplified by Arm-PCR with iRepertoire HTBI primers to construct TCR beta libraries. PCR products were gel purified before sequencing. Processing in the source paper ran as follows. Across samples, 62 TRBV and 13 to 15 TRBJ segments were identified and used for gene usage analysis of CDR3 amino acid clonotypes. COPE and FqMerger were used to merge filtered high-quality paired reads into contigs. BLAST was used to align contigs to the IMGT TRBV, TRBD and TRBJ reference genes, and CDR3 was defined following IMGT. Highly expanded clones were defined as clonotypes with a frequency above 0.1%. Shannon entropy served as the measure of repertoire diversity, while the Gini coefficient captured V-J evenness. A clonotype found in more than one individual was treated as public. In-frame beta chains were kept once TCRdb had trimmed the public reads at Q25 with fastp and called clones with MiXCR. Entries are consolidated by CDR3 protein sequence, retaining the most common genes and DNA. These V and J calls rely on TCRdb rather than the paper's analysis. This sample lists about 470,000 distinct CDR3 sequences; 20% were detected once. The biggest ten clones account for roughly 8% of the sample.

In the case of this clonotype: Its antigen is still unknown. A much larger clone is a single base away; this may be a read error.

Source: peripheral blood mononuclear cells (PBMCs), taken when the disease was refractory, from a patient treated with antithyroid drugs. This TCR was recovered from a female donor with Graves disease.

Read as DNA, the sequence is TGTGCCGGCAGTCTCATGGGGGGGCTCAGAGAGACCCAGTACTTC. This gives the protein CAGSLMGGLRETQYF. The receptor chain draws on TRBV7-2 and TRBJ2-5; possibly the D gene is TRBD2, per 7 matching bases. Including the terminal cysteine and phenylalanine, the CDR3 comprises 15 residues. Here the CDR3 DNA is all that survives: 45 bases in frame from base 1. Per the germline V gene, SGHTA is the CDR1 and FQGNSA is the CDR2.